The T cell receptor (beta chain) described here comes from a study of T cell changes during pregnancy in multiple sclerosis. CDR3 size: 17 residues. Trimming shortened V by 2 bases and J by 2 bases, and 16 bases separated the two germline ends. Germline V gene sequence: CDR1 SEHNR, CDR2 FQNEAQ (reference sequence). Sequencing was performed with immunoSEQ multiplex PCR; in TCRdb, only in-frame clones are kept and a portion is missing. Seen here are tens of thousands of clones, 95% to 97% observed once, and the top ten hold 2.5%. This clonotype originated in a female donor with multiple sclerosis, enrolled in a pregnancy study. Here the sequenced sample was CD8+ T cells from peripheral blood mononuclear cells, taken after pregnancy. The chain couples TRBV7-9 to TRBJ1-3, with a weak D call TRBD1 (6 bases). The CDR3 sequence is CASSLPPVRDTGNTIYF. The CDR3 coding sequence is TGTGCCAGCAGCTTACCACCTGTCCGGGACACTGGAAACACCATATATTTT. Full variable domain (missing parts from reference TRBV7-9 and TRBJ1-3): DTGVSQNPRHKITKRGQNVTFRCDPISEHNRLYWYRQTLGQGPEFLTYFQNEAQLEKSRLLSDRFSAERPKGSFSTLEIQRTEQGDSAMYLCASSLPPVRDTGNTIYFGEGSWLTVV.